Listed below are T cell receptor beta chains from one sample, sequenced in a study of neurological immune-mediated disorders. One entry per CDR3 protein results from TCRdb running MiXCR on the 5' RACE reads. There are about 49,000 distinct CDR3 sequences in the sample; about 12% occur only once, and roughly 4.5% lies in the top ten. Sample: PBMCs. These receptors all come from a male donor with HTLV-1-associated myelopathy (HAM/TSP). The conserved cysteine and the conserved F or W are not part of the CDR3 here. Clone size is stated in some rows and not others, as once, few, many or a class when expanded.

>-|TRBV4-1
ASSQEGGGRTGELF
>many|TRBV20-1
SAQASGGALNEQF
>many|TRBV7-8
ASSPPAGQYTGELF
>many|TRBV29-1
SVEWGPRTEAF
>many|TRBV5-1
ASSRGLAGGNTGELF
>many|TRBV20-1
SAGDIISNQPQH
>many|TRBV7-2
ASSSDRPHGYT
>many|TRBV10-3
AISESTLTSGADTQY
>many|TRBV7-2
ASSLVGWSAGTENYEQY
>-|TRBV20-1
SAVGQGIEAF
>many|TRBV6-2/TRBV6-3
ASSSWTNGYGEQF
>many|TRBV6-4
ASSELRRGAEQF
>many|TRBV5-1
ASSAGTGFQDTQY
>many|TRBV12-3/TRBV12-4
ASSLGAAQPDTQY
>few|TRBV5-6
ASSPTESYEQY